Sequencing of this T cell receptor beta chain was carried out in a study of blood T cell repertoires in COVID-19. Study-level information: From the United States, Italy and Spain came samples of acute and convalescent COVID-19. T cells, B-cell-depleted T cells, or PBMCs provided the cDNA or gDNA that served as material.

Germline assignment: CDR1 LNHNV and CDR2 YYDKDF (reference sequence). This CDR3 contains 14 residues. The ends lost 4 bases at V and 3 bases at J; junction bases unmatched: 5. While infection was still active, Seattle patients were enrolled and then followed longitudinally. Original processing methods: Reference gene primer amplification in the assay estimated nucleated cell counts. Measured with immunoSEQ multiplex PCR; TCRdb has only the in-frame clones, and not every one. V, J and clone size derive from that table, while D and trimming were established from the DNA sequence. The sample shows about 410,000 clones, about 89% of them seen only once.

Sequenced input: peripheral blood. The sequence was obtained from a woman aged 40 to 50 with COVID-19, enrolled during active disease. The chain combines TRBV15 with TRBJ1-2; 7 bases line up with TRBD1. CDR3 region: CATSTRGLYYGYTF. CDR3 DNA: TGTGCCACCAGCACGAGGGGGCTTTACTATGGCTACACCTTC.